This TCR beta chain was documented in a study of blood T cell repertoires in COVID-19. Turning to the study itself: PBMCs, B-cell-depleted T cells, or T cells were the source of the cDNA or gDNA that made up the material.

Trimming cost V 4 bases and J 10 bases, with 12 bases left between them. This CDR3 has 12 residues. Germline V CDR1 and CDR2: SGHRS, YFSETQ. The authors' processing: Reference gene primers were amplified, and this amplification served to estimate nucleated cell counts. The protocol was immunoSEQ multiplex PCR, while the TCRdb copy is restricted to in-frame clones and leaves out a portion. V, J and clone size reflect that table, while D and trimming were determined from the DNA. The sample lists 70,000 to 90,000 clones, roughly 88% seen once, with over 25% in the top ten. The rearrangement uses TRBV5-1 and TRBJ2-1; possible D gene TRBD1, 5 bases. The TCR comes from a man in his fifties with acute or convalescent COVID-19. The sequenced sample was peripheral blood. The CDR3 nucleotides read TGCGCCAGCAGCCCCCCGACAGCGGAGCAGTTCTTC. It yields the protein CASSPPTAEQFF.